These 6 T cell receptor beta chains were sequenced from one sample in a study of OX40 agonist ivuxolimab in advanced cancers. Sequencing used immunoSEQ multiplex PCR; TCRdb keeps in-frame clones, though not all of them. The sample contains about 99,000 clones, more than 95% of which appear only once. The input for sequencing was CD4+ or CD8+ T cells sorted from blood, taken in a trial of the OX40 agonist ivuxolimab. These receptors came from an adult with an advanced solid tumor such as melanoma, head and neck, liver or kidney cancer.

This sequence joins TRBV4-2 and TRBJ2-7; 9 nucleotides agree with TRBD2. The CDR3 has 15 residues. Germline V gene sequence: CDR1 LGHNA, CDR2 YNFKEQ. J lost 0 bases, V lost 1 base, and 1 base had no gene match. In DNA, the CDR3 is TGTGCCAGCAGCCAAGGACTAGCGGCCTCCTACGAGCAGTACTTC. It codes for CASSQGLAASYEQYF.

In nucleotides, the CDR3 is TGTGCCAGCAGCCAAGGTCGGAATGAGCAGTTCTTC. This codes for CASSQGRNEQFF. The chain combines TRBV4-2 with TRBJ2-1; D not certain. Germline V gene lookup returns CDR1 LGHNA and CDR2 YNFKEQ. Trimming cost V 1 base and J 7 bases, with 5 bases left between them. This CDR3 spans 12 amino acids.

This clone is a singleton in its sample. The genes are TRBV5-1 and TRBJ2-5; 7 positions match TRBD1. The CDR3 has 15 residues. The germline gives CDR1 SGHRS, CDR2 YFSETQ. The V gene end was trimmed by 2 bases and the J gene end by 1 base; junction bases not matched to a gene: 5. CDR3 amino acids: CASSFGTAFQETQYF. CDR3 DNA: TGCGCCAGCAGCTTCGGGACAGCTTTCCAAGAGACCCAGTACTTC.

The chain links TRBV7-7 to TRBJ2-6, with D unclear. The CDR3 is 15 amino acids. Trimming shortened V by 5 bases and J by 0 bases, and 8 bases separated the two germline ends. Germline loops: CDR1 SSHAT, CDR2 FNYEAQ (reference sequence). The CDR3 coding sequence is TGTGCCAGCAGCCTGGGCAACTCTGGGGCCAACGTCCTGACTTTC. It translates to CASSLGNSGANVLTF.

The chain joins TRBV9 to TRBJ2-1, with D possibly TRBD1 on 5 matching bases. Trimming stripped 6 bases from V and 5 bases from J, with 12 bases between. The CDR3 length is 13 residues. The germline CDR1 and CDR2 sequences are SGDLS and YYNGEE. This chain's CDR3 is CASTAGPNNEQFF. The DNA for the CDR3 is TGTGCCAGCACCGCAGGGCCCAACAATGAGCAGTTCTTC.

DNA of the CDR3: TGTGCCATCAGTCGGGACAGGGACAGCCCCCAGGGATGGGAGCAGTTCTTC. Protein product: CAISRDRDSPQGWEQFF. The V and J genes are TRBV10-3 and TRBJ2-1, with 9 bases identical to TRBD1. The germline gives CDR1 ENHRY, CDR2 SYGVKD. The CDR3 extends over 17 amino acids. Trimming cost V 5 bases and J 10 bases; bases outside gene matches: 18.